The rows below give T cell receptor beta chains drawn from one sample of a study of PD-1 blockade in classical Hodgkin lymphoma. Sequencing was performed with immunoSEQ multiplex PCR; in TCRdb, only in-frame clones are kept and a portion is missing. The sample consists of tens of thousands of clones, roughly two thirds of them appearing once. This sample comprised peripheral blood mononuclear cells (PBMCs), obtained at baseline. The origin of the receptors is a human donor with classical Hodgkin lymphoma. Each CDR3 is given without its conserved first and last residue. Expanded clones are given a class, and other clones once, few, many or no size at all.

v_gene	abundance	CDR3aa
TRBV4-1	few	ASWGASNNSPLH
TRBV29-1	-	SVVFFSGSNEQF
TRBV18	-	ASSLMDRAPYGYT
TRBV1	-	TSNGPVGTSATYTDTQY
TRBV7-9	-	ASSLAPGSNYGYT
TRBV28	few	ASIHGLNTEAF
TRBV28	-	ASSAPGQGGTEAF
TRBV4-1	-	ASSQGQGDSPLH
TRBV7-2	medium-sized	ASSSVADSQETQY
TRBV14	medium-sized	ASSQMGALGTEAF
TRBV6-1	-	ASGITGGYGAF
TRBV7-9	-	ASTADRTRAGELF
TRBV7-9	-	ASSLTGTSGETQY
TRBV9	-	ASSARDRAALGYT
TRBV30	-	AWGGTGRGNREKLF
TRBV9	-	ASSPRGSQETQY
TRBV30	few	AWSLGGYEQY
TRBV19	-	ASSIRGQETQY
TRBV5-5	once	ASSLEGTGSSYEQY
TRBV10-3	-	AISEGGQITGNTIY
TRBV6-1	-	ASSEVTGLINEQF
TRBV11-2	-	ASSLVWGTGGTDTQY
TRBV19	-	ASSFLGRSYEQY
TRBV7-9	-	ASSSTSGGNYNEQF
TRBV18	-	ASSPGIAGLQETQY
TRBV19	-	ASSIRGAGELF